This T cell receptor beta chain came from a study of cytomegalovirus exposure and HLA in healthy donors. The primer mix had 60 Vbeta and 13 Jbeta primers. Sequenced by immunoSEQ multiplex PCR; TCRdb stores in-frame clones only, minus some. The sample holds about 160,000 clones, 77% seen once. CDR3 size: 16 residues. V was trimmed by 5 bases and J by 3 bases, leaving 20 bases between them. Germline V gene data show CDR1 as SGHVS and CDR2 as FQNEAQ. The sequenced material came from PBMCs. The TCR was taken from a woman under 40 in good health and CMV-seronegative. The gene calls are TRBV7-8 and TRBJ2-7; D is possibly TRBD1 (6 bases). CDR3 sequence reads: CASSEYTGSVLYEQYF. The CDR3 DNA follows: TGTGCCAGCAGCGAGTATACAGGGTCTGTCCTCTACGAGCAGTACTTC.